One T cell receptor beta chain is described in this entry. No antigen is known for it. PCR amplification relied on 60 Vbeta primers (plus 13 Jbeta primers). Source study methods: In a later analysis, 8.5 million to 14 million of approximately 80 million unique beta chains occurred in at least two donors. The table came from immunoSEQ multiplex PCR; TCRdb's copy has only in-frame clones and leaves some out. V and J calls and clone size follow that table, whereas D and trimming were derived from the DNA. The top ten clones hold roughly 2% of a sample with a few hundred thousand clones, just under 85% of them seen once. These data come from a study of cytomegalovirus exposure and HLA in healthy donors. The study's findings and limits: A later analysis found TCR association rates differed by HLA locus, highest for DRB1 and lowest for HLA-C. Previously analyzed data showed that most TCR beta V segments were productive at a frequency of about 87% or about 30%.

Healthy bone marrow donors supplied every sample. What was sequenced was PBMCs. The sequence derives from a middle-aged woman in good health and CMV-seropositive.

The CDR3: CASSVTSGRGQETQYF. DNA of the CDR3: TGTGCCAGCAGCGTGACTAGCGGGAGGGGGCAAGAGACCCAGTACTTC. This chain connects TRBV14 to TRBJ2-5; 14 nucleotides line up with TRBD2. V gave up 5 bases and J gave up 2 bases; unmatched junction bases: 4. The germline CDR1 and CDR2 sequences are SGHDN and FVKESK. This CDR3 is 16 amino acids long. The full variable domain, with the rest looked up from reference TRBV14 and TRBJ2-5, is EAGVTQFPSHSVIEKGQTVTLRCDPISGHDNLYWYRRVMGKEIKFLLHFVKESKQDESGMPNNRFLAERTGGTYSTLKVQPAELEDSGVYFCASSVTSGRGQETQYFGPGTRLLVL.